A single sample is the source of the 16 T cell receptor beta chains below, sequenced in a study of somatic reversion in DOCK8 deficiency. One-step amplicon PCR with EuroClonality-NGS primers amplified TRB from roughly 97 ng genomic DNA. TCRdb redid the calling of the multiplex PCR reads with MiXCR, one entry per CDR3 protein. The data show approximately 4,100 distinct CDR3 sequences, about 22% seen once. Source material: peripheral blood. Receptors originate from a human donor in good health.

This clonotype counts as medium-sized. The gene calls are TRBV3-1 and TRBJ2-2; D remains ambiguous. The CDR3 length is 15 residues. CDR1 and CDR2 from the germline V gene are LGHDT and YNNKEL (reference sequence). The germline V and J ends were trimmed by 0 bases and 5 bases, with 10 bases remaining between them. The CDR3: CASSQDFGNTGELFF. CDR3 nucleotide sequence: TGTGCCAGCAGCCAAGACTTTGGGAATACCGGGGAGCTGTTTTTT.

By sample fraction, this clonotype is medium-sized. The rearrangement uses TRBV7-9 and TRBJ1-1; tentative D call: TRBD1 (6 bases). This CDR3 is built from 16 residues. Trimming left V 1 base short and J 1 base short, with 13 bases between. Germline CDR1 and CDR2: SEHNR and FQNEAQ (reference sequence). The CDR3 nucleotides read TGTGCCAGCAGCTTAGGAGTGGCAGGGGAGAACACTGAAGCTTTCTTT. Translation: CASSLGVAGENTEAFF.

This chain uses TRBV20-1 with TRBJ1-2; tentatively, D is TRBD1 (5 bases). In germline, CDR1 is DFQATT, CDR2 SNEGSKA (reference sequence). Trimming took off 3 bases at V and 4 bases at J, with 6 bases between the two ends. The length of the CDR3 is 11 residues. The DNA of the CDR3 is TGCAGTGCTAGGGGGGTCTATGGCTACACCTTC. Translated, it gives CSARGVYGYTF.

On this clonotype itself: A clone one base away is much larger, so this may be a read error. The conserved closing phenylalanine or tryptophan is absent in this CDR3, likely reflecting a read error. CDR3 nucleotide sequence: TGCGCCAGCAGTGGCCGGGACAGAAGCAATCAGCCCCAGCATTCT. This sequence encodes CASSGRDRSNQPQHS. The chain has TRBV10-1 and TRBJ1-5, with 7 bases identical to TRBD1. Germline CDR1 reads WNHNN; CDR2 reads SYGVQD (reference sequence). The CDR3 runs to 15 residues. After removal of 4 bases from V and 1 base from J, the junction contained 4 bases not matched to a gene.

CDR3 in DNA: TGTGCCATCAGTGAGCCGGGACAGGGTGTTTTTAACACCGGGGAGCTGTTTTTT. Residues: CAISEPGQGVFNTGELFF. The gene calls are TRBV10-3 and TRBJ2-2, with TRBD1 matching 9 bases. This CDR3 is built from 18 residues. J lost 2 bases, V lost 2 bases, and 9 bases had no gene match. Looked up from germline, CDR1 is ENHRY and CDR2 is SYGVKD.

A few counts support this clonotype. The genes are TRBV20-1 and TRBJ1-2, with D unclear. The CDR3 length is 14 residues. Germline V CDR1 and CDR2: DFQATT, SNEGSKA (reference sequence). Trimming removed 3 bases from V and 7 bases from J, with 18 bases in between. In DNA form, the CDR3 reads TGCAGTGCTAGCGGTGTTTCGGCTGCAGCTGGCTACACCTTC. It codes for CSASGVSAAAGYTF.

In DNA form, the CDR3 reads TGTGCCAGCAGCTTAGGGGCGGGGAGTGGAAACACCATATATTTT. It specifies CASSLGAGSGNTIYF. The chain combines TRBV7-9 with TRBJ1-3; D unclear. The CDR3 contains 15 residues. Trimming took off 1 base at V and 3 bases at J, with 10 bases between the two ends. Germline CDR1 SEHNR, CDR2 FQNEAQ (reference sequence).

This clonotype came up a few times. The chain has TRBV28 and TRBJ1-1, with D hard to call. There are 13 residues in the CDR3. V was clipped by 2 bases and J by 1 base, with 5 bases between them. The germline CDR1 and CDR2 sequences are MDHEN and SYDVKM. CDR3 region: CASSLTGNTEAFF. The CDR3 bases are TGTGCCAGCAGTTTAACGGGGAACACTGAAGCTTTCTTT.

On this clonotype: A much bigger clone sits one base away, suggesting this may be a read error. The chain uses TRBV30 and TRBJ1-5; TRBD1 might be the D (6 bases). CDR3 size: 13 residues. Germline V gene data show CDR1 as GTSNPN and CDR2 as SVGIG (reference sequence). The CDR3, as DNA: TGTGCCGGGAGTGTAGGGGGGCGCGGGCCCCAGCATTTT. Translated, it gives CAGSVGGRGPQHF.

The chain carries TRBV9 and TRBJ1-1; possible D gene TRBD1, 5 bases. Germline V gene sequence: CDR1 SGDLS, CDR2 YYNGEE. This CDR3 is built from 16 residues. V was trimmed by 4 bases and J by 5 bases, leaving 21 bases between them. The CDR3 sequence is CASSPSNPGGSTEAFF. DNA for the CDR3: TGTGCCAGCAGCCCATCGAACCCGGGGGGGTCGACTGAAGCTTTCTTT. Variable domain in full (rest from reference TRBV9 and TRBJ1-1): DSGVTQTPKHLITATGQRVTLRCSPRSGDLSVYWYQQSLDQGLQFLIQYYNGEERAKGNILERFSAQQFPDLHSELNLSSLELGDSALYFCASSPSNPGGSTEAFFGQGTRLTVV.

By its share, this clonotype is medium-sized. This chain uses TRBV19 with TRBJ2-7; D is ambiguous. CDR1 LNHDA and CDR2 SQIVND come from the germline V gene (reference sequence). Trimming cost V 1 base and J 6 bases, with 4 bases left between them. The CDR3 has 11 residues. CDR3 loop: CASSIGAEQYF. CDR3 sequence (DNA): TGTGCCAGTAGTATAGGTGCCGAGCAGTACTTC.

This clonotype turned up a few times. V and J are TRBV4-1 and TRBJ2-7; possible D gene TRBD2, 6 bases. The CDR3 consists of 13 residues. The V gene's germline CDR1 is MGHRA and CDR2 YSYEKL. V was pared by 1 base and J by 6 bases, with 10 bases between. CDR3 sequence reads: CASSQAAGFEQYF. The CDR3 nucleotides read TGCGCCAGCAGCCAAGCGGCGGGGTTCGAGCAGTACTTC.

This clonotype has more than one count but fewer than ten. This chain links TRBV27 with TRBJ1-1; possible D gene TRBD1, 6 bases. The V and J ends lost 3 bases and 4 bases respectively, with 9 bases between them. The germline CDR1 and CDR2 sequences are MNHEY and SMNVEV (reference sequence). The CDR3 sequence is 13 residues long. The CDR3 loop reads CASSFGTPTEAFF. The CDR3 region has the DNA TGTGCCAGCAGTTTCGGGACACCCACTGAAGCTTTCTTT.

Judged by abundance, this clonotype is medium-sized (0.01 to 0.1%). This chain joins TRBV20-1 and TRBJ1-1, with TRBD1 matching over 9 bases. The CDR3 contains 11 residues. Germline V gene sequence: CDR1 DFQATT, CDR2 SNEGSKA (reference sequence). The V and J ends lost 3 bases and 8 bases, in that order; junction bases with no gene match: 1. The CDR3 region has the DNA TGCAGTGCTAGGGGGACAGGGGAAGCTTTCTTT. Translation: CSARGTGEAFF.

This clonotype was counted once. This rearrangement joins TRBV7-2 to TRBJ2-2; D remains ambiguous. The length of the CDR3 is 13 residues. V lost 0 bases and J lost 9, with 8 bases in between. Per germline, CDR1 SGHTA and CDR2 FQGNSA. CDR3 sequence: CASSLARPWELFF. CDR3 in DNA: TGTGCCAGCAGCTTAGCGCGGCCGTGGGAGCTGTTTTTT.

This clonotype is categorized as medium-sized (0.01 to 0.1%). The chain couples TRBV30 to TRBJ2-7; D may match TRBD1 or TRBD2 (5 bases each). The CDR3 consists of 14 residues. Germline V CDR1 and CDR2: GTSNPN, SVGIG (reference sequence). Trimming took 1 base from V and 4 from J, leaving 14 bases between them. The CDR3 is CAWSERGELYEQYF. The CDR3 bases are TGTGCCTGGAGTGAGCGAGGGGAACTATACGAGCAGTACTTC.